These 18 T cell receptor beta chains originate from one sample sequenced in a study of cytotoxic CD8 clonotypes in ibrutinib-treated CLL. Profiled with immunoSEQ multiplex PCR; TCRdb holds only in-frame clones, not every one. Of more than 85,000 clones in the sample, more than 75% were seen once. The sample in question was PBMCs, obtained after 12 months of ibrutinib treatment. The receptors come from a human donor with chronic lymphocytic leukemia.

The chain employs TRBV6-5 and TRBJ2-3, with D unclear. Per germline, CDR1 MNHEY and CDR2 SVGAGI. The CDR3 loop spans 14 amino acids. V lost 5 bases and J 6 bases, leaving 15 bases between the germline ends. Here the CDR3 DNA reads TGTGCCAGCAGTACGGATTGGGGTGCCGATACGCAGTATTTT. It encodes CASSTDWGADTQYF.

The chain combines TRBV5-6 with TRBJ2-7; 12 positions match TRBD2. The V gene's germline CDR1 is SGHDT and CDR2 YYEEEE. This CDR3 has 15 amino acids. V was pared by 4 bases and J by 7 bases, with 9 bases of the junction left unmatched. This CDR3 reads CASSLTSGGRREQYF. CDR3 DNA: TGTGCCAGCAGCCTGACTAGCGGGGGCCGGAGAGAGCAGTACTTC.

Only a few counts were recorded for this clone. V gene TRBV6-6 combines with J gene TRBJ2-3; the D gene is possibly TRBD1 (6 bases). This CDR3 region has 15 residues. In germline, CDR1 is MNHNY, CDR2 SVGAGI (reference sequence). V was pared by 7 bases and J by 6 bases, with 20 bases between. CDR3 sequence (DNA): TGTGCCAGCACCGAAGGTCGGACAGACCAGGATACGCAGTATTTT. Its protein product is CASTEGRTDQDTQYF.

The chain couples TRBV4-1 to TRBJ2-7; 7 nucleotides line up with TRBD2. This CDR3 contains 15 residues. V trimming: 1 base; J trimming: 3 bases; junction bases outside the gene matches: 6. Germline V gene data show CDR1 as MGHRA and CDR2 as YSYEKL. CDR3 loop: CASSQGGGAGYEQYF. The CDR3 DNA is TGCGCCAGCAGCCAAGGCGGGGGAGCGGGCTACGAGCAGTACTTC.

V gene TRBV5-4 combines with J gene TRBJ1-3; D possibly corresponds to TRBD1 (6 bases). V was cut by 2 bases and J by 4 bases, with 10 bases left in between. This CDR3 contains 14 residues. Germline CDR1 and CDR2: SGHNT and YYREEE (reference sequence). CDR3 protein: CASSLGGSGNTIYF. CDR3 sequence (DNA): TGTGCCAGCAGCTTAGGGGGTTCAGGAAACACCATATATTTT.

The J gene is TRBJ2-3, the V gene TRBV7-2; 10 bases agree with TRBD2. This CDR3 contains 15 residues. V dropped 2 bases and J dropped 1; count of bases not matched to a gene: 0. Germline CDR1 and CDR2: SGHTA and FQGNSA. The CDR3 sequence: CASSLLAGGTDTQYF. For the CDR3, the DNA is TGTGCCAGCAGCTTACTAGCGGGAGGCACAGATACGCAGTATTTT.

The chain recombines TRBV28 with TRBJ1-5; TRBD1 is a possible D gene (5 bases). V was clipped by 7 bases and J by 7 bases, with 17 bases between them. Germline V lookup: CDR1 MDHEN, CDR2 SYDVKM. The CDR3 has 14 residues. The CDR3 reads CASTLGHHQQPQHF. DNA of the CDR3: TGTGCCAGCACCTTGGGGCACCACCAGCAGCCCCAGCATTTT.

The chain carries TRBV6-1 and TRBJ1-1, with 8 bases that match TRBD1. This CDR3 has 15 residues. Unmatched junction bases numbered 12, after V lost 6 bases and J lost 6 bases. Germline CDR1 MNHNS, CDR2 SASEGT. The CDR3: CASREGRQGPPEAFF. The CDR3 DNA follows: TGTGCCAGCAGGGAGGGGAGACAGGGGCCGCCTGAAGCTTTCTTT.

The chain has TRBV18 and TRBJ1-3; a possible D gene is TRBD1 (5 bases). Germline CDR1 KGHSH, CDR2 LQKENI. This CDR3 comprises 16 residues. Trimming cost V 3 bases and J 2 bases, with 14 bases left between them. CDR3 protein: CASSPTGTAAGNTIYF. CDR3 nucleotides: TGTGCCAGCTCACCGACGGGGACGGCGGCTGGAAACACCATATATTTT.

V is TRBV7-2 and J is TRBJ2-6; D gene uncertain. V was trimmed by 3 bases and J by 3 bases, leaving 15 bases between them. The germline V gene encodes CDR1 SGHTA and CDR2 FQGNSA. This CDR3 contains 17 residues. This chain's CDR3 is CASSFVGRTGGANVLTF. CDR3 nucleotide sequence: TGTGCCAGCAGCTTTGTCGGCAGGACCGGTGGGGCCAACGTCCTGACTTTC.

Notes on this clone: Additional DNA sequences in this sample encode the identical CDR3. This chain joins TRBV29-1 and TRBJ1-3; D might be TRBD1 (5 bases). CDR1 is SQVTM, CDR2 ANQGSEA, per germline. This CDR3 spans 13 amino acids. The V gene lost 4 bases and the J gene lost 4 bases, with 11 bases spanning the gap. The CDR3 sequence: CSVARGTGNTIYF. DNA of the CDR3: TGCAGCGTTGCCCGGGGGACGGGAAACACCATATATTTT.

The chain uses TRBV7-3 and TRBJ2-7, with 8 bases lining up with TRBD2. Germline assignment: CDR1 SGHTA and CDR2 FQGTGA. The CDR3 contains 16 residues. The junction had 6 bases not matched to a gene; V was cut back by 0 bases and J by 2 bases. CDR3 DNA: TGTGCCAGCAGCTTAACGGTTGCGGGGGGTACCTACGAGCAGTACTTC. Translated, it gives CASSLTVAGGTYEQYF.

This chain uses TRBV30 with TRBJ1-5, with D unresolved. Per the germline V gene, CDR1 is GTSNPN and CDR2 is SVGIG (reference sequence). Trimming stripped 2 bases from V and 5 bases from J, with 10 bases between. CDR3 length: 13 amino acids. CDR3 DNA: TGTGCCTGGAGTAGAATGGGCTATCAGCCCCAGCATTTT. It specifies CAWSRMGYQPQHF.

J is TRBJ2-7 and V is TRBV7-9; TRBD2 matches at 15 bases. The CDR3 consists of 16 residues. Germline CDR1 SEHNR, CDR2 FQNEAQ (reference sequence). After removal of 5 bases from V and 4 bases from J, the junction contained 6 bases not matched to a gene. CDR3 residues: CASSPGLAGGSYEQYF. Written as DNA, the CDR3 is TGTGCCAGCAGCCCGGGACTAGCGGGGGGTTCGTACGAGCAGTACTTC.

The rearrangement joins TRBV11-3 to TRBJ2-7, with TRBD1 matching over 12 bases. The CDR3 covers 14 residues. The ends lost 3 bases at V and 9 bases at J; junction bases unmatched: 6. Per the germline V gene, CDR1 is SGHNT and CDR2 is YENEEA. CDR3 residues: CASSLVGTGGWQYF. The CDR3 coding sequence is TGTGCCAGCAGCTTGGTCGGGACAGGGGGCTGGCAGTACTTC.

This chain uses TRBV28 with TRBJ2-7; no clear D. V lost 8 bases and J 2 bases, leaving 4 bases between the germline ends. The CDR3 length is 10 residues. Germline V gene data show CDR1 as MDHEN and CDR2 as SYDVKM. CDR3 DNA: TGTGCCAGCGCAGCCTACGAGCAGTACTTC. Protein sequence: CASAAYEQYF.

The chain has TRBV7-9 and TRBJ2-5; D is possibly TRBD1 or TRBD2 (5 bases each). The CDR3 consists of 14 residues. V was pared by 4 bases and J by 1 base, with 10 bases between. The germline V gene has CDR1 SEHNR and CDR2 FQNEAQ (reference sequence). The CDR3 region has the DNA TGTGCCAGCAGCTCAGAGGGGACCCAAGAGACCCAGTACTTC. Its protein is CASSSEGTQETQYF.

This chain uses TRBV5-6 with TRBJ2-1; D could derive from TRBD1 or TRBD2 (6 bases each). The V gene lost 4 bases and the J gene lost 6 bases, with 20 bases spanning the gap. This CDR3 has 16 residues. Per the germline V gene, CDR1 is SGHDT and CDR2 is YYEEEE. CDR3 residues: CASSGTPGQGGNEQFF. CDR3 DNA sequence: TGTGCCAGCAGCGGGACTCCGGGACAAGGGGGCAATGAGCAGTTCTTC.